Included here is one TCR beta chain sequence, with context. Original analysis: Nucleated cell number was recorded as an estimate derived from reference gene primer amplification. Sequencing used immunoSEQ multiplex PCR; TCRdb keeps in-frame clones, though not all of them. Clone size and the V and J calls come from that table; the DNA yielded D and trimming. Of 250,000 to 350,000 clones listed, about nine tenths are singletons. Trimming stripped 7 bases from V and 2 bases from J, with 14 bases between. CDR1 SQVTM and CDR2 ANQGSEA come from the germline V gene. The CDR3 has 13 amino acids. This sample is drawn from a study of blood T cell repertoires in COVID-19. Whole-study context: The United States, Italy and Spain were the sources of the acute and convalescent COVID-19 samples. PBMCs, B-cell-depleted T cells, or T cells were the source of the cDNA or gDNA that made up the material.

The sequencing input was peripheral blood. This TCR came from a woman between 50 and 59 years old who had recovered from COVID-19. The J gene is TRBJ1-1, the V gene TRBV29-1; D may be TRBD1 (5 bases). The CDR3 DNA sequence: TGCAGCGCCTCACAGGCTCCTAACACTGAAGCTTTCTTT. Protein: CSASQAPNTEAFF.